This T cell receptor beta chain was sequenced in a study of Graves' ophthalmopathy and Graves' hyperthyroidism. As for this clonotype: Being one base from a much bigger clone, this may be a read error.

Germline-derived CDR1 and CDR2 are LNHDA and SQIVND (reference sequence). This CDR3 region has 13 residues. RNA transcripts yielded amplified TCR beta CDR3 regions. Second-round multiplex PCR came after a first-round RT-PCR that employed HTBI primers. TCRdb fed the multiplex PCR reads into MiXCR, producing one record per CDR3 protein. This sample has roughly 700,000 distinct CDR3 sequences, with roughly two fifths found just once. The TCR sequence derives from an adult man with Graves' ophthalmopathy. The sequencing input was peripheral blood. The chain links TRBV19 to TRBJ2-7, with unresolved D. CDR3 residues: CASSIDRAHERYF. The DNA of the CDR3 is TGTGCCAGTAGTATAGATCGTGCGCACGAGCGGTACTTC. Combining the CDR3 with reference TRBV19 and TRBJ2-7 gives the whole variable domain DGGITQSPKYLFRKEGQNVTLSCEQNLNHDAMYWYRQDPGQGLRLIYYSQIVNDFQKGDIAEGYSVSREKKESFPLTVTSAQKNPTAFYLCASSIDRAHERYFGPGTRLTVT.